One and the same sample provided the 17 T cell receptor beta chains below, sequenced in a study of cytomegalovirus exposure and HLA in healthy donors. Sequenced by immunoSEQ multiplex PCR; TCRdb stores in-frame clones only, minus some. The sample gives 200,000 or so clones, about 80% of which show up once; less than 8.5% is in the top ten. Material: PBMCs. The receptors stem from a man aged 18 to 30 in good health and CMV-seropositive.

The rearrangement joins TRBV30 to TRBJ2-5, with 11 bases identical to TRBD2. Germline V gene lookup returns CDR1 GTSNPN and CDR2 SVGIG (reference sequence). The CDR3 runs 17 residues. V dropped 2 bases and J dropped 0; count of bases not matched to a gene: 8. The CDR3 coding sequence is TGTGCCTGGAGTATAGGGACTAGCGGAGGGTACCAAGAGACCCAGTACTTC. It translates to CAWSIGTSGGYQETQYF.

This chain uses TRBV6-7 with TRBJ2-7; 8 bases agree with TRBD1. TRBV6-7 falls under the ORF class, with uncertain function. The CDR3 is made up of 14 amino acids. V was clipped by 6 bases and J by 5 bases; unmatched bases: 9. DNA for the CDR3: TGTGCCAGCAGCCAACTTCAGGGGGCTCACGAGCAGTACTTC. Translated, it gives CASSQLQGAHEQYF.

In regard to this clone: One end of the junction varies from germline; a read error may be responsible. V is TRBV29-1 and J is TRBJ2-3, with 14 positions matching TRBD2. The CDR3 runs 15 residues. From germline, CDR1 is SQVTM and CDR2 ANQGSEA. CDR3 bases: TGCAGCGTCGAAGGACTAGCGGGAGGAGAGACTACGCAGTATTTT. It is translated as CSVEGLAGGETTQYF.

This chain links TRBV5-1 with TRBJ1-4; 7 bases line up with TRBD1. The CDR3 length is 16 residues. V gave up 0 bases and J gave up 2 bases; unmatched junction bases: 4. Germline assignment: CDR1 SGHRS and CDR2 YFSETQ. CDR3 sequence (DNA): TGCGCCAGCAGCTTGGGCAGGGGGAGGACTAATGAAAAACTGTTTTTT. Its translation: CASSLGRGRTNEKLFF.

The J gene is TRBJ1-5, the V gene TRBV12-5; D not certain. This CDR3 is 13 amino acids long. CDR1 is LGHNT and CDR2 is FRNRAP in the germline V gene. The V gene lost 1 base and the J gene lost 11 bases, with 12 bases spanning the gap. CDR3 region: CASGLGNDGAQHF. In DNA form, the CDR3 reads TGTGCTAGTGGTTTGGGAAACGATGGAGCCCAGCATTTT.

The chain recombines TRBV11-2 with TRBJ2-7, with 7 bases identical to TRBD2. Trimming removed 8 bases from V and 2 bases from J; junction bases left unmatched: 3. The CDR3 is 12 residues long. The germline CDR1 and CDR2 sequences are SGHAT and FQNNGV. The CDR3: CASRGVAYEQYF. The CDR3, as DNA: TGTGCCAGCCGGGGGGTGGCCTACGAGCAGTACTTC.

The chain carries TRBV7-9 and TRBJ1-1; weak D call: TRBD1 (6 bases). Trimming shortened V by 7 bases and J by 1 base, and 13 bases separated the two germline ends. The CDR3 has 14 amino acids. The germline CDR1 and CDR2 sequences are SEHNR and FQNEAQ (reference sequence). CDR3 in amino acids: CASTSSGANTEAFF. DNA of the CDR3: TGTGCCAGCACCTCCTCAGGGGCGAACACTGAAGCTTTCTTT. The full variable domain, in which reference TRBV7-9 and TRBJ1-1 provide the parts outside the CDR3, is DTGVSQNPRHKITKRGQNVTFRCDPISEHNRLYWYRQTLGQGPEFLTYFQNEAQLEKSRLLSDRFSAERPKGSFSTLEIQRTEQGDSAMYLCASTSSGANTEAFFGQGTRLTVV.

The rearrangement links TRBV30 to TRBJ2-1; 9 bases align to TRBD1. Germline assignment: CDR1 GTSNPN and CDR2 SVGIG (reference sequence). The V and J ends lost 5 bases and 9 bases, in that order; junction bases with no gene match: 2. This CDR3 has 11 residues. Written as DNA, the CDR3 is TGTGCCTGGGGACAGGGGACTGAGCAGTTCTTC. Encoded protein: CAWGQGTEQFF.

The rearrangement uses TRBV9 and TRBJ2-2; D is perhaps TRBD2 (5 bases). This CDR3 is 19 amino acids long. Germline V gene sequence: CDR1 SGDLS, CDR2 YYNGEE. V was cut by 2 bases and J by 1 base, with 21 bases left in between. The CDR3, as DNA: TGTGCCAGCAGCGTTGCCCGCGGGTTTGTGGCCATGAACACCGGGGAGCTGTTTTTT. This sequence encodes CASSVARGFVAMNTGELFF.

The genes are TRBV27 and TRBJ2-1; the D gene is possibly TRBD2 (6 bases). The V and J ends lost 3 bases and 10 bases respectively, with 10 bases between them. The CDR3 extends over 12 amino acids. Germline loops: CDR1 MNHEY, CDR2 SMNVEV (reference sequence). CDR3 sequence (DNA): TGTGCCAGCAGTTTTCGGGGGACCGAGCAGTTCTTC. Translation gives CASSFRGTEQFF.

The chain employs TRBV30 and TRBJ1-2; 9 bases align to TRBD1. This CDR3 has 13 residues. The V gene's germline CDR1 is GTSNPN and CDR2 SVGIG (reference sequence). J lost 7 bases, V lost 4 bases, and 7 bases had no gene match. This CDR3 reads CAWTRGQGSGYTF. The CDR3 DNA sequence: TGTGCCTGGACTCGGGGACAGGGCTCTGGCTACACCTTC. The whole variable domain, remainder taken from reference TRBV30 and TRBJ1-2, is SQTIHQWPATLVQPVGSPLSLECTVEGTSNPNLYWYRQAAGRGLQLLFYSVGIGQISSEVPQNLSASRPQDRQFILSSKKLLLSDSGFYLCAWTRGQGSGYTFGSGTRLTVV.

This clone has just one count. The V and J genes are TRBV11-1 and TRBJ2-7, with TRBD1 identical over 9 bases. CDR1 and CDR2 (germline): SGHAT, FQDESV (reference sequence). Losses at the gene ends were 5 bases for V and 2 bases for J; bases not matched to a gene: 7. This CDR3 is built from 15 residues. CDR3 residues: CASSPGQGVTYEQYF. CDR3 nucleotide sequence: TGTGCCAGCAGCCCGGGACAGGGTGTCACCTACGAGCAGTACTTC. The whole variable domain, filled in from reference TRBV11-1 and TRBJ2-7, reads EAEVAQSPRYKITEKSQAVAFWCDPISGHATLYWYRQILGQGPELLVQFQDESVVDDSQLPKDRFSAERLKGVDSTLKIQPAELGDSAMYLCASSPGQGVTYEQYFGPGTRLTVT.

This clone came up once. The genes are TRBV5-1 and TRBJ2-5; D is ambiguous. V dropped 1 base and J dropped 5 bases, with 21 bases sitting between them. Germline assignment: CDR1 SGHRS and CDR2 YFSETQ. CDR3 length: 17 residues. This CDR3 reads CASSLLWQQGNGETQYF. The CDR3, as DNA: TGCGCCAGCAGCTTGTTGTGGCAACAAGGTAACGGGGAGACCCAGTACTTC.

Ten or more counts support this clone. The chain joins TRBV5-8 to TRBJ1-5, with TRBD1 identical over 8 bases. Germline V CDR1 and CDR2: SGHTS, YDEGEE. CDR3 length: 14 amino acids. After removal of 4 bases from V and 11 bases from J, the junction contained 11 bases not matched to a gene. The CDR3 bases are TGTGCCAGCAGCGGTGACAGGGGAGGAGGGACCCAGCATTTT. Its translation is CASSGDRGGGTQHF.

V and J are TRBV5-6 and TRBJ1-4, with TRBD1 as a possible D gene (5 bases). This CDR3 spans 16 amino acids. Trimming cost V 3 bases and J 2 bases, with 14 bases left between them. Germline CDR1 is SGHDT and CDR2 is YYEEEE. CDR3 protein: CASSSRWGGTNEKLFF. The CDR3 bases are TGTGCCAGCAGCTCTCGGTGGGGGGGTACTAATGAAAAACTGTTTTTT.

The V and J genes are TRBV27 and TRBJ1-1; TRBD1 matches at 9 bases. J lost 2 bases, V lost 6 bases, and 7 bases had no gene match. This CDR3 is built from 15 residues. CDR1 is MNHEY and CDR2 is SMNVEV in the germline V gene (reference sequence). The CDR3 region is CASRPQGAGNTEAFF. The CDR3 DNA reads TGTGCCAGCAGGCCACAGGGGGCCGGTAACACTGAAGCTTTCTTT.

Concerning this clone: The junction differs from germline at one of its ends, possibly a read error. The chain joins TRBV2 to TRBJ2-7; D gene unclear. Per the germline V gene, CDR1 is SNHLY and CDR2 is FYNNEI. The CDR3 runs to 13 residues. CDR3 sequence reads: CASSERSSHEQYF. The CDR3, as DNA: TGTGCCAGCAGTGAACGGAGCTCCCACGAGCAGTACTTC.